The 12 T cell receptor beta chains below all came from one sample that was sequenced in a study of cytomegalovirus exposure and HLA in healthy donors. Both 60 Vbeta primers and 13 Jbeta primers went into the PCR. Assay: immunoSEQ multiplex PCR; the TCRdb copy retains only in-frame clones and omits some. The sample includes under 200,000 clones, around three quarters seen only once; the top ten take approximately 2.2%. Sequenced sample: PBMCs. The receptors shown here come from a woman aged 50 to 60 in good health and CMV-seronegative.

This clone was detected only once. The chain employs TRBV28 and TRBJ2-3; D unclear. V gave up 1 base and J gave up 4 bases, with 15 bases separating them. Germline CDR1 reads MDHEN; CDR2 reads SYDVKM. This CDR3 spans 16 amino acids. DNA for the CDR3: TGTGCCAGCAGTTTATATCTGCTAGTGGTCGCAGATACGCAGTATTTT. As protein: CASSLYLLVVADTQYF.

This clone showed up just a few times. The chain links TRBV28 to TRBJ2-1; D may be TRBD2 (5 bases). The CDR3 contains 11 residues. V lost 10 bases to trimming and J lost 8 bases, with 12 bases between them. Looked up from germline, CDR1 is MDHEN and CDR2 is SYDVKM. For the CDR3, the DNA is TGTGCCACCGGACTCGTCGATGAGCAGTTCTTC. It yields the protein CATGLVDEQFF.

In this sample, this clone turned up once. This chain connects TRBV14 to TRBJ2-2, with 10 positions matching TRBD2. This CDR3 has 17 amino acids. The junction had 6 bases not matched to a gene; V was cut back by 0 bases and J by 5 bases. In germline, CDR1 is SGHDN, CDR2 FVKESK. CDR3 protein: CASSQDGLAGVTGELFF. As DNA, the CDR3 is TGTGCCAGCAGCCAAGATGGGCTAGCGGGAGTTACCGGGGAGCTGTTTTTT.

The rearrangement links TRBV6-5 to TRBJ2-3, with 8 bases identical to TRBD1. Trimming took 6 bases from V and 3 from J; bases not matched to a gene: 5. CDR3 length: 14 amino acids. Looked up from germline, CDR1 is MNHEY and CDR2 is SVGAGI. CDR3 in DNA: TGTGCCAGCAGACTCAGGGGGCTGACAGATACGCAGTATTTT. Protein sequence: CASRLRGLTDTQYF.

V gene TRBV18 combines with J gene TRBJ2-7, with TRBD1 matching 8 bases. There are 13 residues in the CDR3. V shed 3 bases, J shed 5 bases, and the junction held 3 bases outside the gene matches. The germline CDR1 and CDR2 sequences are KGHSH and LQKENI. CDR3 DNA: TGTGCCAGCTCACCCGGACAGGGTAACGAGCAGTACTTC. It translates to CASSPGQGNEQYF.

The V and J genes are TRBV18 and TRBJ2-5; 7 nucleotides align to TRBD1. Germline values: CDR1 KGHSH, CDR2 LQKENI. The CDR3 covers 14 residues. V lost 5 bases, J lost 5 bases, and 8 bases stayed unmatched. CDR3 DNA: TGTGCCAGCTCATTAACGACAGGGCCGGAGACCCAGTACTTC. Protein: CASSLTTGPETQYF.

This chain connects TRBV5-1 to TRBJ1-6, with 8 bases lining up with TRBD1. The CDR3 runs to 14 residues. The germline gives CDR1 SGHRS, CDR2 YFSETQ. The ends lost 2 bases at V and 8 bases at J; junction bases unmatched: 3. The CDR3 DNA follows: TGCGCCAGCAGCTTTTCAGGGGGCGATTCACCCCTCCACTTT. Its translation is CASSFSGGDSPLHF.

In regard to this clone: Other DNA sequences in the same sample also yield this CDR3. CDR3 in DNA: TGTGCCAGCAGCTTAGCAGGCAGAGGTTTCGATGGCTACACCTTC. It translates to CASSLAGRGFDGYTF. The chain combines TRBV7-9 with TRBJ1-2, with unresolved D. V lost 0 bases and J 6 bases, leaving 14 bases between the germline ends. CDR1 and CDR2 from the germline V gene are SEHNR and FQNEAQ (reference sequence). This CDR3 is built from 15 residues.

J is TRBJ1-4 and V is TRBV29-1, with 8 bases fitting TRBD1. The trim removed 7 bases at V and 0 bases at J, leaving 13 bases unmatched. The CDR3 is 17 residues long. Looked up from germline, CDR1 is SQVTM and CDR2 is ANQGSEA. DNA for the CDR3: TGCAGCGCCTTGTCCGGGACAGGACCCTCAACTAATGAAAAACTGTTTTTT. Translated: CSALSGTGPSTNEKLFF.

V is TRBV28 and J is TRBJ2-7, with TRBD2 as a possible D gene (5 bases). Trimming removed 5 bases at V and 3 bases at J, with 17 bases between. CDR3 length equals 15 residues. From germline, CDR1 is MDHEN and CDR2 SYDVKM. This chain's CDR3 is CASSPSLGRFYEQYF. In DNA form, the CDR3 reads TGTGCCAGCAGTCCGAGTCTTGGGAGATTCTACGAGCAGTACTTC.

For this clone: This specimen includes other DNA sequences encoding the same CDR3. The J gene is TRBJ2-7, the V gene TRBV7-9; 9 bases agree with TRBD1. CDR1 and CDR2 (germline): SEHNR, FQNEAQ (reference sequence). The CDR3 is 15 amino acids. The V segment lost 1 base and the J segment 8 bases; nucleotides outside the gene matches: 9. CDR3 nucleotide sequence: TGTGCCAGCAGCTTAGTTCATGGACAGGGGTACCAGCAGTACTTC. It encodes CASSLVHGQGYQQYF.

The chain employs TRBV5-1 and TRBJ2-1, with 11 positions matching TRBD2. V lost 0 bases to trimming and J lost 4 bases; unmatched junction nucleotides: 3. The V gene's germline CDR1 is SGHRS and CDR2 YFSETQ. CDR3 length: 16 residues. This CDR3 is CASSLGGLAGYNEQFF. CDR3 nucleotide sequence: TGCGCCAGCAGCTTGGGCGGACTAGCGGGTTACAATGAGCAGTTCTTC.